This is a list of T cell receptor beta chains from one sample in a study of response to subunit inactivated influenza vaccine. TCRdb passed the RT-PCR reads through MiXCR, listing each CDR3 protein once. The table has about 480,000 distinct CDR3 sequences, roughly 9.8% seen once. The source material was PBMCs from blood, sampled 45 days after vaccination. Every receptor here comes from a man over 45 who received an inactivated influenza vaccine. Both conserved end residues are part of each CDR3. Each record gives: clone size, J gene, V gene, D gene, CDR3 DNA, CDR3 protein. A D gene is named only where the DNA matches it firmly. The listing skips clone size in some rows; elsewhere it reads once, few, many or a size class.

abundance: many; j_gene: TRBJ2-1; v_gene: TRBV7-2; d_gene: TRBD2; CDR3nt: TGTGCCAGCAGCTTGTCTAGCGGGGCTGGGAATGAGCAGTTCTTC; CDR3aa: CASSLSSGAGNEQFF
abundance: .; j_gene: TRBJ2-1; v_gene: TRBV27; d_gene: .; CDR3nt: TGTGCCAGCAGTTTCATCAGGGAAGGTGAGCAGTTCTTC; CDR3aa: CASSFIREGEQFF
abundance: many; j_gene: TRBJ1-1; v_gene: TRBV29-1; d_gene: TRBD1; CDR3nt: TGCAGCGTCATGGGACAGGGGAACACTGAAGCTTTCTTT; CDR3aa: CSVMGQGNTEAFF
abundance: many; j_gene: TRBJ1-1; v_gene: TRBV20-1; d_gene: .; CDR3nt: TGCAGTGCTAGGCCTAGTAACGCTCCTGGTGAAGCTTTCTTT; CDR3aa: CSARPSNAPGEAFF
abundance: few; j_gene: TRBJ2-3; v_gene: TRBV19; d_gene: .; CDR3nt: TGTGCCAGTATCACAATCAAGGTCCACCTTAGCACAGATACGCAGTATTTT; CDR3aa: CASITIKVHLSTDTQYF
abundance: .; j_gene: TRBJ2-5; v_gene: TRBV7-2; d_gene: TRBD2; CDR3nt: TGTGCCAGCAGCTTTAGCGGGAGCCAAGGGACCCAGTACTTC; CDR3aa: CASSFSGSQGTQYF
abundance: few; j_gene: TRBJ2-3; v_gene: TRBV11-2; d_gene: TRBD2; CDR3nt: TGTGCCAGCAGCTCGAGACTAGCGGGGACTAGCACAGATACGCAGTATTTT; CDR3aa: CASSSRLAGTSTDTQYF
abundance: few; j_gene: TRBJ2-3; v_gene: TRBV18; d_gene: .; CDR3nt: TGTGCCAGCTCACCAAAAGTGAAAGATACGCAGTATTTT; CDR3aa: CASSPKVKDTQYF
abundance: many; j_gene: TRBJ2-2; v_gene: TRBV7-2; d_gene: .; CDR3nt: TGTGCCAGCAGCTTATTCGTATCCAGGAGAACCGGGGAGCTGTTTTTT; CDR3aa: CASSLFVSRRTGELFF
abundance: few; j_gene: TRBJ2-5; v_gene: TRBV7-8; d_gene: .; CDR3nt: TGTGCCAGCAGCTTAGCTGGCAGGGCTTACCAAGAGACCCAGTACTTC; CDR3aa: CASSLAGRAYQETQYF
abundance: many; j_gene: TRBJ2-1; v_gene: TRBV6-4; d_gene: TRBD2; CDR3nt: TGTGCCAGCAGTGACTTCCCAGCGGGGGCCCACCGTAATGAGCAGTTCTTC; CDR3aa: CASSDFPAGAHRNEQFF
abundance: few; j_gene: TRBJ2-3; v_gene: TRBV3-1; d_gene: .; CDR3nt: TGTGCCAGCAGCCTCGAGCTGGCCACAGATACGCAGTATTTT; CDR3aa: CASSLELATDTQYF
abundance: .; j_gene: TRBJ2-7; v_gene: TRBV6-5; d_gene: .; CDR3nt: TGTGCCAGCAGTTACGGGGGCCACACCTACGAGCAGTACTTC; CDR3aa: CASSYGGHTYEQYF
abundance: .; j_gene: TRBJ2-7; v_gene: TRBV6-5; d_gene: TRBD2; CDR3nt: TGTGCCAGCAGTTACGCGCCAGCGGGAGCGGTTGGCTACGAGCAGTACTTC; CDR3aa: CASSYAPAGAVGYEQYF
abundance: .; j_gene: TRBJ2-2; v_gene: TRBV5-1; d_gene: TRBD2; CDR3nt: TGCGCCAGCAGCTTGTTGTCCCCCGGGGGGAGCACCGGGGAGCTGTTTTTT; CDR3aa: CASSLLSPGGSTGELFF
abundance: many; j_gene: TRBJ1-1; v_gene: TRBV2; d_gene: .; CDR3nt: TGTGCCAGCAAGATGGCCGAGAACACTGAAGCTTTCTTT; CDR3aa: CASKMAENTEAFF
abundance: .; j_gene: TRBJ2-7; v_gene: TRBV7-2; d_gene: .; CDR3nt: TGTGCCAGCAGCACCCGACCGGGCGAGCAGTACTTC; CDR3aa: CASSTRPGEQYF
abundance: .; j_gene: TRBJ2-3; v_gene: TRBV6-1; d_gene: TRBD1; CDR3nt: TGTGCCAGCAGCCCGGGACAGGGCGTCGCAGATACGCAGTATTTT; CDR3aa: CASSPGQGVADTQYF
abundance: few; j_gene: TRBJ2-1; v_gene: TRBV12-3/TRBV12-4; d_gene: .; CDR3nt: TGTGCCAGCAGTCGCCGGTGGGCCGGCAATGAGCAGTTCTTC; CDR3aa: CASSRRWAGNEQFF
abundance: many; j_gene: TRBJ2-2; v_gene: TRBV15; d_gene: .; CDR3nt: TGTGCCACCAGCAGAGTCCCTAGGACATGGTACACCGGGGAGCTGTTTTTT; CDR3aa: CATSRVPRTWYTGELFF
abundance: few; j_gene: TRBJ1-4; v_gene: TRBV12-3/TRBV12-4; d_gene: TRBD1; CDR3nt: TGTGCCAGCAGTTTGACAGGGGGGCGCGAAAAACTGTTTTTT; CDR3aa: CASSLTGGREKLFF
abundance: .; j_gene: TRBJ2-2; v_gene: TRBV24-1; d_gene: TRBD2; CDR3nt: TGTGCCACCAGTGATGAGACTAGCGGGAACACCGGGGAGCTGTTTTTT; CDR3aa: CATSDETSGNTGELFF
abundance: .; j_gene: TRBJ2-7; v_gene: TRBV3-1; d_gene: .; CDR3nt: TGTGCCAGCAGCCAAAGGGAGGGGGTAAACGAGCAGTACTTC; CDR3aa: CASSQREGVNEQYF
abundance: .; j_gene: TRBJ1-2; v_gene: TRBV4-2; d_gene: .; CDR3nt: TGTGCCAGCAGCCAAGATGTGGTCAGGAGCTATGGCTACACCTTC; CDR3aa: CASSQDVVRSYGYTF
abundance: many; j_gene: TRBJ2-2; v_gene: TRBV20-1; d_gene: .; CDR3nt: TGCAGTGCTAGTTCGGGAGTGACCGGGGAGCTGTTTTTT; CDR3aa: CSASSGVTGELFF
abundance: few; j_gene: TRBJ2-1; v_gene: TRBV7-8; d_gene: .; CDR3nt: TGTGCCAGCAGCTTAGTGACGGCGAGCTCCTACAATGAGCAGTTCTTC; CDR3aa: CASSLVTASSYNEQFF
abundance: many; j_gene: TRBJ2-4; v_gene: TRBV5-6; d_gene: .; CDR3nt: TGTGCCAGCAGTCCTTGGACTATAGCCAAAAACATTCAGTACTTC; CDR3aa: CASSPWTIAKNIQYF
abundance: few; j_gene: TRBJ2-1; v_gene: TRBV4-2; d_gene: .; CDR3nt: TGTGCCAGCAGCCAAGTAGGGGTCAGGGACAATGAGCAGTTCTTC; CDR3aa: CASSQVGVRDNEQFF
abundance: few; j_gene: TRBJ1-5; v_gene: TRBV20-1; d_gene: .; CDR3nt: TGCAGTGGCCAGCCAGGTAGCAATCAGCCCCAGCATTTT; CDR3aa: CSGQPGSNQPQHF
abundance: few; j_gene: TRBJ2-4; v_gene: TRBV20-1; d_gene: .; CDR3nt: TGCAGTGCTAGCCCTAGCAGTATCCAAAACATTCAGTACTTC; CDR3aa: CSASPSSIQNIQYF
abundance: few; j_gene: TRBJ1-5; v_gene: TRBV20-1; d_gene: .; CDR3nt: TGCAGTGCTTGGACAGTCCTAATTCCCAATCAGCCCCAGCATTTT; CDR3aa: CSAWTVLIPNQPQHF
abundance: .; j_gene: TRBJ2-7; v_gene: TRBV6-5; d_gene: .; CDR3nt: TGTGCCAGCAGTTACGGGCGGACAGCAGTCTACGAGCAGTACTTC; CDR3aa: CASSYGRTAVYEQYF
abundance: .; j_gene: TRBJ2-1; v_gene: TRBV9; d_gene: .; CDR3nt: TGTGCCAGCAGCGTAGTGGACAGTTCCTACAATGAGCAGTTCTTC; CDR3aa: CASSVVDSSYNEQFF
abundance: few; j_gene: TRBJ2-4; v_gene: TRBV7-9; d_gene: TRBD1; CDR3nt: TGTGCCAGCAGCTTGGACAGGGGAACCAAAAACATTCAGTACTTC; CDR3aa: CASSLDRGTKNIQYF
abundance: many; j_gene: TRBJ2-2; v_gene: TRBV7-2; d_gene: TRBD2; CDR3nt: TGTGCCAGCACCTTACTAGCGGGAGGCGGCACCGGGGAGCTGTTTTTT; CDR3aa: CASTLLAGGGTGELFF
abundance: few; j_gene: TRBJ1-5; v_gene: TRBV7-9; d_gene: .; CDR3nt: TGTGCCAGCAGCACGGGACCTTATAGCAATCAGCCCCAGCATTTT; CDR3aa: CASSTGPYSNQPQHF
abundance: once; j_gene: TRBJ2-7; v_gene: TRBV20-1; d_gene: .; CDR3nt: TGCAGTGCTAGTGGGCTACAAACAGGGTACGAGCAGTACTTC; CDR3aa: CSASGLQTGYEQYF
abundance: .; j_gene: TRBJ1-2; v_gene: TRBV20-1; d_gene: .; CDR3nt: TGCAGTGCAATCGGGGGCGTGGGCTATGGCTACACCTTC; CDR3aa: CSAIGGVGYGYTF
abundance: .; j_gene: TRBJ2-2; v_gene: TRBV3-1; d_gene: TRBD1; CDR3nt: TGTGCCAGCAGCCCTGGACAGGTGGAGACCGGGGAGCTGTTTTTT; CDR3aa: CASSPGQVETGELFF
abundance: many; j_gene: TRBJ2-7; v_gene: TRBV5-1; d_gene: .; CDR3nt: TGCGCCAGCAGCTTGCGAAATAAAGGGTCCGAGCAGTACTTC; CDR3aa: CASSLRNKGSEQYF
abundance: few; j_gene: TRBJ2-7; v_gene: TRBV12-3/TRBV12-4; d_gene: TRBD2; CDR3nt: TGTGCCAGCAGTCGACGGACTAGCGGTTACGAGCAGTACTTC; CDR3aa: CASSRRTSGYEQYF
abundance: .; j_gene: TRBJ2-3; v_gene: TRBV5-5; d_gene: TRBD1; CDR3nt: TGTGCCAGCAGCTTACCTGGGACAGGGGTGGGAGATACGCAGTATTTT; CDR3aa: CASSLPGTGVGDTQYF
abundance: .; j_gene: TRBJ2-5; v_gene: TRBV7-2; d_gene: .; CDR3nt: TGTGCCAGCACCTTAAGGGAGACCCAGTACTTC; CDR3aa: CASTLRETQYF
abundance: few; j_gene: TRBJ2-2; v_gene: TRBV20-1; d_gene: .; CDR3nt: TGCAGTGCTAGAGATGGGGGGGCTGGCACCGGGGAGCTGTTTTTT; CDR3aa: CSARDGGAGTGELFF
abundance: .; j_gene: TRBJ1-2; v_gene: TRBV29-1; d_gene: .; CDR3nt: TGCAGCTCCCAACGGTCCCGAGACTATGGCTACACCTTC; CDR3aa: CSSQRSRDYGYTF